Each of the 30 T cell receptor beta chains below was sequenced from the same sample in a study of blood T cell repertoires in COVID-19. The protocol was immunoSEQ multiplex PCR, while the TCRdb copy is restricted to in-frame clones and leaves out a portion. The sample contains about 49,000 clones, 93% of which appear only once. The sample consisted of peripheral blood. These receptor sequences come from a man aged 55 to 70 with COVID-19, enrolled during active disease.

The V call is TRBV18, the J call TRBJ2-5, with a tentative D call TRBD1 (6 bases). V was pared by 6 bases and J by 5 bases, with 10 bases between. The CDR3 totals 12 residues. The V gene's germline CDR1 is KGHSH and CDR2 LQKENI. The CDR3 bases are TGTGCCAGCTCTCGGACAGAGGAGACCCAGTACTTC. Translation: CASSRTEETQYF.

The genes are TRBV5-4 and TRBJ1-5; D is possibly TRBD1 (5 bases). The germline V gene encodes CDR1 SGHNT and CDR2 YYREEE (reference sequence). Deletions cut 1 base from V and 3 bases from J, with 8 bases between. The CDR3 runs to 14 residues. The chain's CDR3 is CASSLRDSNQPQHF. CDR3 DNA sequence: TGTGCCAGCAGCTTGAGGGACTCCAATCAGCCCCAGCATTTT.

The rearrangement links TRBV3-1 (or the pseudogene TRBV3-2) to TRBJ1-3, with TRBD1 matching 9 bases. Looked up from germline, CDR1 is LGHDT and CDR2 is YNNKEL (reference sequence). The CDR3 spans 18 residues. The V gene end was trimmed by 3 bases and the J gene end by 2 bases; junction bases not matched to a gene: 11. CDR3 nucleotide sequence: TGTGCCAGCAGCCACCGTTGGACAGGGGACGTGGCTGGAAACACCATATATTTT. It codes for CASSHRWTGDVAGNTIYF.

J is TRBJ1-2 and V is TRBV3-1 (or the pseudogene TRBV3-2); 8 bases are shared with TRBD1. CDR3 length: 17 residues. Losses at the gene ends were 2 bases for V and 1 base for J; bases not matched to a gene: 9. Germline V lookup: CDR1 LGHDT, CDR2 YNNKEL (reference sequence). Written as DNA, the CDR3 is TGTGCCAGCAGCCAACGACAGGGGAGACTATATAACTATGGCTACACCTTC. Its translation is CASSQRQGRLYNYGYTF.

The chain uses TRBV10-2 and TRBJ2-7; D is perhaps TRBD1 (6 bases). The length of the CDR3 is 13 residues. Germline lookup yields CDR1 WSHSY and CDR2 SAAADI. Trimming shortened V by 8 bases and J by 2 bases, and 13 bases separated the two germline ends. CDR3 sequence (DNA): TGCGCCAGCGGTTGGACAGCCGCCTACGAGCAGTACTTC. Encoded protein: CASGWTAAYEQYF.

This rearrangement joins TRBV21-1 to TRBJ1-6; the table assigns TRBD1, which was not confirmed against the DNA. TRBV21-1 has pseudogene status. This CDR3 comprises 17 residues. The CDR3 is CASSGRDTSSYNSPLHF. The CDR3 bases are TGTGCCAGCAGTGGCCGGGACACGAGCTCCTATAATTCACCCCTCCACTTT.

The rearrangement uses TRBV12-3 or TRBV12-4 and TRBJ1-4; TRBD1 aligns across 10 bases. The length of the CDR3 is 13 residues. V was pared by 6 bases and J by 6 bases, with 1 base of the junction left unmatched. This CDR3 reads CASRGTGDEKLFF. In nucleotides, the CDR3 is TGTGCCAGCAGAGGGACAGGGGATGAAAAACTGTTTTTT.

V gene TRBV9 combines with J gene TRBJ1-1; 7 bases are shared with TRBD1. CDR3 length: 15 residues. V gave up 0 bases and J gave up 4 bases; unmatched junction bases: 6. Germline V gene data show CDR1 as SGDLS and CDR2 as YYNGEE. The CDR3 is CASSVEAGGITEAFF. CDR3 DNA: TGTGCCAGCAGCGTAGAAGCAGGGGGGATCACTGAAGCTTTCTTT.

CDR3 DNA: TGTGCCAGCAGCAAAGGCCCTGTAGCGGGAGCCAACAATGAGCAGTTCTTC. Its protein is CASSKGPVAGANNEQFF. This rearrangement joins TRBV3-1 (or the pseudogene TRBV3-2) to TRBJ2-1, with 9 bases lining up with TRBD2. The CDR3 contains 17 residues. CDR1 and CDR2 (germline): LGHDT, YNNKEL (reference sequence). V was pared by 5 bases and J by 5 bases, with 13 bases of the junction left unmatched.

The chain carries TRBV24-1 and TRBJ1-4, with unresolved D. Germline V lookup: CDR1 KGHDR, CDR2 SFDVKD. The CDR3 has 15 residues. Trimming pared 4 bases from V and 0 bases from J, leaving 8 bases between. The CDR3 protein is CATSERGTTNEKLFF. The CDR3 nucleotides read TGTGCCACCAGTGAAAGAGGAACAACTAATGAAAAACTGTTTTTT.

In this sample, this clone turned up once. V usage is TRBV10-3 and J usage is TRBJ1-4; D is undetermined. Trimming took 7 bases from V and 5 from J, leaving 11 bases between them. Germline loops: CDR1 ENHRY, CDR2 SYGVKD. The CDR3 loop spans 13 amino acids. The CDR3 DNA sequence: TGTGCCATCAAGAGGAGGGAGAATGAAAAACTGTTTTTT. Translated, it gives CAIKRRENEKLFF.

V usage is TRBV5-1 and J usage is TRBJ1-3; D ambiguous. Trimming pared 0 bases from V and 1 base from J, leaving 11 bases between. Germline-derived CDR1 and CDR2 are SGHRS and YFSETQ. The CDR3 length is 16 residues. The CDR3 loop is CASSLGPGRSGNTIYF. The CDR3 coding sequence is TGCGCCAGCAGCTTGGGTCCGGGGAGATCTGGAAACACCATATATTTT.

The chain combines TRBV27 with TRBJ1-2, with D unclear. The germline V gene has CDR1 MNHEY and CDR2 SMNVEV (reference sequence). V dropped 6 bases and J dropped 4 bases, with 12 bases sitting between them. The CDR3 sequence is 13 residues long. CDR3 region: CASRKERGYGYTF. For the CDR3, the DNA is TGTGCCAGCAGAAAAGAACGGGGCTATGGCTACACCTTC.

The CDR3 sequence: CASSLTGTANTEAFF. The CDR3, as DNA: TGTGCCAGCAGCTTAACCGGGACAGCAAACACTGAAGCTTTCTTT. V is TRBV7-3 and J is TRBJ1-1; 7 bases line up with TRBD1. Trimming at V came to 0 bases and at J to 2 bases, leaving 3 bases not matched to a gene. CDR3 length: 15 amino acids. CDR1 and CDR2 from the germline V gene are SGHTA and FQGTGA.

The gene calls are TRBV6-5 and TRBJ2-7; D uncertain. CDR3 length: 12 amino acids. Per germline, CDR1 MNHEY and CDR2 SVGAGI. V was shortened by 7 bases and J by 5 bases, with 12 bases between the two germline ends. The chain's CDR3 is CASKTGVHEQYF. CDR3 DNA: TGTGCCAGCAAGACCGGAGTCCACGAGCAGTACTTC.

In DNA form, the CDR3 reads TGTGCCAGTAGTTCCGGTCCTGCGGATTCACCCCTCCACTTT. Amino acid sequence: CASSSGPADSPLHF. This chain uses TRBV19 with TRBJ1-6; D is uncertain. CDR1 LNHDA and CDR2 SQIVND come from the germline V gene (reference sequence). The CDR3 spans 14 residues. Trimming took 5 bases from V and 8 from J, leaving 13 bases between them.

This clone was seen a single time. The V and J genes are TRBV29-1 and TRBJ1-1; D is unclear. CDR1 is SQVTM, CDR2 ANQGSEA, per germline. This CDR3 comprises 15 residues. Between the trimmed V and J ends, which lost 0 bases and 1 base, there was a span of 12 bases. Here the CDR3 DNA reads TGCAGCGTTGAAGATCCCCACTCCTGGAACACTGAAGCTTTCTTT. It specifies CSVEDPHSWNTEAFF.

V is TRBV6-1 and J is TRBJ2-2; 8 bases line up with TRBD2. CDR3 length equals 16 residues. Germline assignment: CDR1 MNHNS and CDR2 SASEGT. Trimming at V came to 2 bases and at J to 1 base, leaving 3 bases not matched to a gene. The CDR3 DNA follows: TGTGCCAGCAGTGAACAGACTAGCGTGAACACCGGGGAGCTGTTTTTT. The encoded protein is CASSEQTSVNTGELFF.

The rearrangement uses TRBV20-1 and TRBJ1-5, with TRBD1 matching 8 bases. The V gene end was trimmed by 3 bases and the J gene end by 5 bases; junction bases not matched to a gene: 9. The CDR3 spans 15 residues. Germline CDR1 and CDR2: DFQATT and SNEGSKA (reference sequence). CDR3 loop: CSASGAPRGHQPQHF. CDR3 coding DNA: TGCAGTGCTAGTGGGGCCCCCAGGGGGCATCAGCCCCAGCATTTT.

The chain recombines TRBV28 with TRBJ2-7; D possibly corresponds to TRBD2 (5 bases). V was cut by 6 bases and J by 8 bases, with 17 bases left in between. The germline V gene has CDR1 MDHEN and CDR2 SYDVKM. The CDR3 spans 13 residues. The CDR3 spells CASRGATGIKQYF. Here the CDR3 DNA reads TGTGCCAGCAGGGGAGCCACCGGGATAAAGCAGTACTTC.

This chain's CDR3 is CASSLGLAGGPLAGTDTQYF. The DNA for the CDR3 is TGTGCCAGCAGCTTAGGACTAGCGGGGGGGCCGTTGGCTGGCACAGATACGCAGTATTTT. The chain combines TRBV11-3 with TRBJ2-3, with TRBD2 matching over 14 bases. The V segment lost 1 base and the J segment 1 base; nucleotides outside the gene matches: 10. Germline CDR1 reads SGHNT; CDR2 reads YENEEA. The CDR3 consists of 20 residues.

The V gene is TRBV11-2, the J gene TRBJ1-6; weak D call: TRBD1 (5 bases). The CDR3 extends over 16 amino acids. The V end was cut by 3 bases, the J end by 7 bases, with 16 bases between. From germline, CDR1 is SGHAT and CDR2 FQNNGV. CDR3 nucleotide sequence: TGTGCCAGCAGCTTTGACGCTACAGGACCAAATTCACCCCTCCACTTT. This translates into CASSFDATGPNSPLHF.

The chain links TRBV7-2 to TRBJ2-3, with TRBD2 matching over 10 bases. CDR1 is SGHTA, CDR2 FQGNSA, per germline. V shed 5 bases and J 5 bases; nucleotides not matched to a gene: 1. The CDR3 extends over 13 amino acids. In DNA form, the CDR3 reads TGTGCCAGCAGCCGGACTAGCGGAGATACGCAGTATTTT. It codes for CASSRTSGDTQYF.

The rearrangement links TRBV4-1 to TRBJ2-1; weak D call: TRBD1 (6 bases). CDR1 is MGHRA, CDR2 YSYEKL, per germline. The germline V and J ends were trimmed by 1 base and 2 bases, with 12 bases remaining between them. The CDR3 loop spans 16 amino acids. Here the CDR3 DNA reads TGCGCCAGCAGCCAAGGGAGGACAGAGGCCTACAATGAGCAGTTCTTC. As protein: CASSQGRTEAYNEQFF.

This sequence joins TRBV7-8 and TRBJ2-3; 13 bases are shared with TRBD2. Germline trimming cut 5 bases from V and 0 bases from J; bases unmatched to any gene: 2. Germline values: CDR1 SGHVS, CDR2 FQNEAQ. This CDR3 is built from 16 residues. CDR3 region: CASSLGLAGSTDTQYF. The CDR3 nucleotides are TGTGCCAGCAGCCTGGGACTAGCGGGAAGCACAGATACGCAGTATTTT.

V is TRBV28 and J is TRBJ1-6; 9 bases are a match to TRBD1. Trimming removed 11 bases from V and 8 bases from J; junction bases left unmatched: 13. The CDR3 is 15 residues long. Germline values: CDR1 MDHEN, CDR2 SYDVKM. The CDR3 reads CAAGAVGQGYSPLHF. As DNA, the CDR3 is TGTGCCGCAGGGGCCGTGGGACAGGGTTATTCACCCCTCCACTTT.

Only a few counts were recorded for this clone. This sequence joins TRBV6-2 or TRBV6-3 and TRBJ2-7; 10 nucleotides match TRBD1. V lost 6 bases, J lost 3 bases, and 5 bases stayed unmatched. This CDR3 region has 14 residues. Germline CDR1 and CDR2: MNHEY and SVGEGT. The CDR3 sequence is CASSWDRGVYEQYF. CDR3 nucleotide sequence: TGTGCCAGCAGCTGGGACAGGGGCGTCTACGAGCAGTACTTC.

This clone appeared once. The chain employs TRBV25-1 and TRBJ2-7, with D uncertain. Germline CDR1 reads MGHDK; CDR2 reads SYGVNS. V lost 8 bases to trimming and J lost 8 bases, with 13 bases between them. The CDR3 extends over 11 amino acids. The CDR3 sequence is CASVRELKQYF. Written as DNA, the CDR3 is TGTGCCAGCGTTAGAGAGCTTAAGCAGTACTTC.

This clone was seen just once. This chain connects TRBV19 to TRBJ1-5; D not resolved. Germline assignment: CDR1 LNHDA and CDR2 SQIVND (reference sequence). Trimming removed 5 bases at V and 3 bases at J, with 11 bases between. This CDR3 contains 14 residues. CDR3 nucleotide sequence: TGTGCCAGTAGTTCTCAGGTCCTCAATCAGCCCCAGCATTTT. The encoded protein is CASSSQVLNQPQHF.

The chain joins TRBV24-1 to TRBJ2-2; possibly TRBD1 for D (6 bases). V was shortened by 3 bases and J by 5 bases, with 15 bases between the two germline ends. This CDR3 comprises 16 residues. CDR1 and CDR2 from the germline V gene are KGHDR and SFDVKD. CDR3 in amino acids: CATSDPQGIRTGELFF. CDR3 bases: TGTGCCACCAGTGATCCCCAGGGGATTAGAACCGGGGAGCTGTTTTTT.